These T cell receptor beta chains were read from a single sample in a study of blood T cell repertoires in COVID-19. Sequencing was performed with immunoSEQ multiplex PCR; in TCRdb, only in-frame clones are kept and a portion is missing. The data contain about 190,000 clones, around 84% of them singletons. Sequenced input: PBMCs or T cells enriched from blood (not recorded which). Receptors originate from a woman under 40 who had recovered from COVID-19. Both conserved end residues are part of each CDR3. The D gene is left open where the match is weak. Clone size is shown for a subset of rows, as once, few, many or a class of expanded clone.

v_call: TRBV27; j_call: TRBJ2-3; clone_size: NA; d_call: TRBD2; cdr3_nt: TGTGCCAGCAGTTTATGGCCTAGCGGGAGGGCCGGGGCAGATACGCAGTATTTT; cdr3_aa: CASSLWPSGRAGADTQYF
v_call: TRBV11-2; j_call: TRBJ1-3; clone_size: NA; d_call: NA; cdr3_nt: TGTGCCAGCACCTGGACAGTCCCCTCTGGAAACACCATATATTTT; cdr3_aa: CASTWTVPSGNTIYF
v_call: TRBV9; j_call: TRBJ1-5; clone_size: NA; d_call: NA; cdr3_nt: TGTGCCAGCAGCCAGGGTCTTAATCAGCCCCAGCATTTT; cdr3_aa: CASSQGLNQPQHF
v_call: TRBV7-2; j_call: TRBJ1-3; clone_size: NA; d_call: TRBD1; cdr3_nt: TGTGCCAGCAGCTTATTGGGACAGGGGGGGTCTGGAAACACCATATATTTT; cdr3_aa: CASSLLGQGGSGNTIYF
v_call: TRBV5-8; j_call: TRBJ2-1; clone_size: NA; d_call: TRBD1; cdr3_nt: TGTGCCAGCAGCTCCCTCGGACAGGGAAGGAATGAGCAGTTCTTC; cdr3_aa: CASSSLGQGRNEQFF
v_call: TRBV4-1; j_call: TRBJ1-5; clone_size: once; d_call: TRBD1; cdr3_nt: TGCGCCAGCAGCCACACAGGGGGCGCTGGCAATCAGCCCCAGCATTTT; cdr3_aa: CASSHTGGAGNQPQHF
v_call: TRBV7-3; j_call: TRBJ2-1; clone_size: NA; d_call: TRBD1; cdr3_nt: TGTGCCAGCAGCTTCAACAGGGGTTCCTACAATGAGCAGTTCTTC; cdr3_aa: CASSFNRGSYNEQFF
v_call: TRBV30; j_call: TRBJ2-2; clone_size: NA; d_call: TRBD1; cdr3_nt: TGTGCCTGGAGTACCGGGACAGGGAGGATCGGGGAGCTGTTTTTT; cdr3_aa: CAWSTGTGRIGELFF
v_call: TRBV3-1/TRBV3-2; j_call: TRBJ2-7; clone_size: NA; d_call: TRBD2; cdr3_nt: TGTGCCAGCAGTTCTAGCGGGAGCTCCTACGAGCAGTACTTC; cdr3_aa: CASSSSGSSYEQYF
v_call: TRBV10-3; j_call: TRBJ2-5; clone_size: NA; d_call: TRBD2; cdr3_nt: TGTGCCATCAGTGTGGGACTAGCGGGAGAGATGACCCAAGAGACCCAGTACTTC; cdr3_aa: CAISVGLAGEMTQETQYF
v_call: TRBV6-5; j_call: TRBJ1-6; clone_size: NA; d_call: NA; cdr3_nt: TGTGCCAGCAGAGTCAGGGGTGACTCACCCCTCCACTTT; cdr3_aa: CASRVRGDSPLHF
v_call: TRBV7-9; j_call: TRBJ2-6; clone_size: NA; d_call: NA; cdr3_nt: TGTGCCAGCAGCACCGACAACCATCGCTCTGGGGCCAACGTCCTGACTTTC; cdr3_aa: CASSTDNHRSGANVLTF
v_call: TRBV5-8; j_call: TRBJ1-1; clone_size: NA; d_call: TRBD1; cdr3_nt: TGTGCCAGCAGCCTAAGGACAGGGATGAACACTGAAGCTTTCTTT; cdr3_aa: CASSLRTGMNTEAFF